This TCR beta chain was sequenced in a study of cytomegalovirus exposure and HLA in healthy donors. Overall study: Counted in an early data release were some 81 million unique TCRs from HLA-typed donors. Study-wide points: Among TCR sequences, most were rare, though some public TCRs appeared in many donors.

The V segment lost 2 bases and the J segment 2 bases; nucleotides outside the gene matches: 3. This CDR3 is built from 15 residues. Germline CDR1 ENHRY, CDR2 SYGVKD. The PCR made use of 60 Vbeta and 13 Jbeta primers. Sequencing was performed with immunoSEQ multiplex PCR; in TCRdb, only in-frame clones are kept and a portion is missing. The sample has roughly 110,000 clones; 77% are singletons. For this clone: No antigen is known for it.

The sequenced sample consisted of PBMCs. The chain links TRBV10-3 to TRBJ2-7; 10 bases are shared with TRBD1. The TCR originated in a male donor in good health and CMV-seronegative. CDR3 amino acids: CAISEVGTGAYEQYF. In DNA form, the CDR3 reads TGTGCCATCAGTGAGGTCGGGACAGGGGCCTACGAGCAGTACTTC.